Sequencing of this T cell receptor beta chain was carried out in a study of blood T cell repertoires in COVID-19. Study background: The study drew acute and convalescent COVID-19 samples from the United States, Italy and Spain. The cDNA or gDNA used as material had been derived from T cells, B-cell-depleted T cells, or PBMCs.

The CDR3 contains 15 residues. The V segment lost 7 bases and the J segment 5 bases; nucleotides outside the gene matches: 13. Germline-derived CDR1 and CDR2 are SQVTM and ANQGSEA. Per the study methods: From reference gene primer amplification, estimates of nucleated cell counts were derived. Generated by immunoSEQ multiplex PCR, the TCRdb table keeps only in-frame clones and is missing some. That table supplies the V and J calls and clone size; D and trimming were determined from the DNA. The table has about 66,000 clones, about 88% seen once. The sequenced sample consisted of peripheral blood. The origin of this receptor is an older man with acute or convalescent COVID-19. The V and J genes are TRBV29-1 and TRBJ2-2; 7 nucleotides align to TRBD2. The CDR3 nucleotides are TGCAGCGCTGCTCCTTCAGCGGGGTTTACCGGGGAGCTGTTTTTT. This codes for CSAAPSAGFTGELFF.